This entry lists 8 T cell receptor beta chains sequenced from one sample in a study of T cell repertoires in cytomegalovirus infection. TCRdb independently ran MiXCR on the reads; one entry per CDR3 protein. This table holds some 590,000 distinct CDR3 sequences, over 35% found once. For these receptors, no antigen is known. Sequenced here: cultured PBMCs, sampled from culture after CMV antigen stimulation. The source of these receptors is a human donor in good health (CMV status not recorded). Some clones in this sample may be carry-over from other donors' samples.

This clonotype was recorded a few times. The chain uses TRBV6-1 and TRBJ2-5, with D possibly called TRBD1 or TRBD2 (6 bases each). V lost 0 bases, J lost 2 bases, and 13 bases lay in between. The CDR3 consists of 16 residues. CDR1 is MNHNS and CDR2 is SASEGT in the germline V gene. The chain's CDR3 is CASSEAIGGLQETQYF. The CDR3, as DNA: TGTGCCAGCAGTGAAGCGATCGGGGGCCTGCAAGAGACCCAGTACTTC.

V gene TRBV28 combines with J gene TRBJ2-1; 7 bases match TRBD2. Germline V gene sequence: CDR1 MDHEN, CDR2 SYDVKM. The junction had 12 bases not matched to a gene; V was cut back by 3 bases and J by 10 bases. The CDR3 contains 15 residues. CDR3 bases: TGTGCCAGCAGTTTGGGGAGTGGGGGGGTTTGGGAGCAGTTCTTC. Amino acids: CASSLGSGGVWEQFF. The full variable domain, rest sourced from reference TRBV28 and TRBJ2-1, is DVKVTQSSRYLVKRTGEKVFLECVQDMDHENMFWYRQDPGLGLRLIYFSYDVKMKEKGDIPEGYSVSREKKERFSLILESASTNQTSMYLCASSLGSGGVWEQFFGPGTRLTVL.

The table lists this clonotype with a few counts. The chain couples TRBV7-6 to TRBJ2-1, with 7 bases aligning to TRBD1. V lost 2 bases, J lost 13 bases, and 8 bases stayed unmatched. The germline V gene encodes CDR1 SGHVS and CDR2 FNYEAQ. This CDR3 region has 13 residues. The CDR3: CASSLTTTGIQFF. The DNA for the CDR3 is TGTGCCAGCAGCTTAACGACGACAGGGATACAGTTCTTC.

The chain is built from TRBV7-8 and TRBJ2-4; no clear D gene. Per germline, CDR1 SGHVS and CDR2 FQNEAQ. The CDR3 spans 12 residues. The germline V and J ends were trimmed by 2 bases and 4 bases, with 3 bases remaining between them. The CDR3 is CASSLPKNIQYF. CDR3 in DNA: TGTGCCAGCAGCTTACCGAAAAACATTCAGTACTTC.

The chain employs TRBV12-5 and TRBJ2-6, with TRBD1 matching 8 bases. The J segment lost 2 bases and the V segment lost 6 bases, leaving 15 bases of the junction unmatched. Germline CDR1 is LGHNT and CDR2 is FRNRAP. CDR3 length: 19 amino acids. CDR3 nucleotides: TGTGCTAGTGGCCGATCGCCGGACAGGGCCATGACTGGGGCCAACGTCCTGACTTTC. Its translation is CASGRSPDRAMTGANVLTF.

The chain joins TRBV4-3 to TRBJ2-1; D possibly corresponds to TRBD1 (5 bases). Germline V gene sequence: CDR1 LGHNA, CDR2 YSLEER. V lost 1 base and J 2 bases, leaving 9 bases between the germline ends. This CDR3 has 15 amino acids. The CDR3 sequence: CASSQGQLTYNEQFF. The CDR3, as DNA: TGCGCCAGCAGCCAAGGACAGCTCACCTACAATGAGCAGTTCTTC.

This clonotype was detected only a few times. The chain is built from TRBV2 and TRBJ1-2; D might be TRBD1 (5 bases). CDR1 and CDR2 (germline): SNHLY, FYNNEI. The V and J ends lost 2 bases and 8 bases respectively, with 12 bases between them. This CDR3 has 13 residues. CDR3 DNA sequence: TGTGCCAGCAGTGAAAAACCAGGGTTAGGCTACACCTTC. As protein: CASSEKPGLGYTF.

V is TRBV12-3 or TRBV12-4 and J is TRBJ1-1, with D uncertain. Deletions cut 6 bases from V and 0 bases from J, with 14 bases between. The CDR3 is 15 amino acids. Here the CDR3 DNA reads TGTGCCAGCAGACCAACTGCTTTTATGAACACTGAAGCTTTCTTT. It encodes CASRPTAFMNTEAFF.